The present entry profiles one TCR beta chain with its context. The antigen remains undetermined. A junction end diverges from the germline sequence, so it may reflect a read error. This entry is derived from a study of cytomegalovirus exposure and HLA in healthy donors. Study as a whole: Of all 380 or so donors who were genotyped, roughly 83% belonged to the Caucasian-associated ancestry cluster. General observations from the study: For most TCR beta V segments, an earlier analysis put the productive rate at about 87% or about 30% of the time.

A multiplex PCR was run with 60 Vbeta primers and 13 Jbeta primers. The repertoire was sequenced with immunoSEQ multiplex PCR; TCRdb's copy has only in-frame clones and lacks some. The table has 240,000 or so clones, approximately 80% seen once; the top ten hold 8%. Sequencing used PBMCs. The TCR originated in a woman aged 55-69 years in good health and CMV-seropositive.

The CDR3 bases are TGTGCCGGCAGCCAAGGGACAGGGTGGGACACTGAAGCTTTCTTT. Its protein is CAGSQGTGWDTEAFF. The rearrangement joins TRBV14 to TRBJ1-1, with TRBD1 matching over 9 bases. Germline lookup yields CDR1 SGHDN and CDR2 FVKESK. This CDR3 region has 15 residues.